The 2 T cell receptor beta chains in this list originate from one sample, sequenced in a study of blood T cell repertoires in COVID-19. The repertoire was sequenced with immunoSEQ multiplex PCR; TCRdb's copy has only in-frame clones and lacks some. The sample has a few hundred thousand clones, roughly 85% seen once. The sequencing sample was made of peripheral blood. These receptors all stem from a young woman with acute or convalescent COVID-19.

The chain is built from TRBV29-1 and TRBJ1-2, with 7 bases fitting TRBD1. The CDR3 has 14 amino acids. CDR1 is SQVTM, CDR2 ANQGSEA, per germline. V gave up 0 bases and J gave up 2 bases; unmatched junction bases: 3. CDR3 residues: CSVEDGGQNYGYTF. The CDR3 DNA is TGCAGCGTTGAAGATGGGGGACAGAACTATGGCTACACCTTC.

V and J are TRBV10-3 and TRBJ2-1, with TRBD2 identical over 8 bases. V trimming: 4 bases; J trimming: 9 bases; junction bases outside the gene matches: 8. The length of the CDR3 is 14 residues. Germline V gene lookup returns CDR1 ENHRY and CDR2 SYGVKD. The CDR3 reads CAISAGTREGEQFF. The CDR3 DNA reads as TGTGCCATCAGTGCCGGGACTAGAGAGGGTGAGCAGTTCTTC.